The 32 T cell receptor beta chains given below trace back to one sample, sequenced in a study of OX40 agonist ivuxolimab in advanced cancers. Assay used: immunoSEQ multiplex PCR; TCRdb lists only in-frame clones, some missing. The sample shows about 32,000 clones, 87% of them seen only once. The sequenced sample was CD4+ or CD8+ T cells sorted from blood, obtained in a trial of the OX40 agonist ivuxolimab. Source of these receptors: an adult with an advanced solid tumor such as melanoma, head and neck, liver or kidney cancer.

V gene TRBV7-2 combines with J gene TRBJ2-7; D unresolved. Per the germline V gene, CDR1 is SGHTA and CDR2 is FQGNSA. V dropped 3 bases and J dropped 1 base, with 13 bases sitting between them. The CDR3 is 15 amino acids. DNA of the CDR3: TGTGCCAGCAGCTTGCATGCCGGGTTGTCCTACGAGCAGTACTTC. Translated, it gives CASSLHAGLSYEQYF.

This rearrangement joins TRBV9 to TRBJ2-1, with 8 bases that match TRBD2. CDR3 length: 15 residues. Per the germline V gene, CDR1 is SGDLS and CDR2 is YYNGEE. V trimming: 3 bases; J trimming: 1 base; junction bases outside the gene matches: 3. CDR3 amino acids: CASSGGLASYNEQFF. DNA of the CDR3: TGTGCCAGCAGCGGAGGACTAGCATCCTACAATGAGCAGTTCTTC.

The CDR3 nucleotides are TGTGCCAGCAGCGTCGAGTGGGGGGTGGCCTACGAGCAGTACTTC. Residues: CASSVEWGVAYEQYF. The rearrangement joins TRBV9 to TRBJ2-7; D possibly corresponds to TRBD2 (6 bases). The ends were cut back, 2 bases at V and 2 bases at J, with 14 bases in the middle. The CDR3 is 15 residues long. Germline V gene lookup returns CDR1 SGDLS and CDR2 YYNGEE.

This clone showed up just a few times. CDR3: CASSLSVSRGQDYGYTF. DNA for the CDR3: TGTGCCAGCAGCTTATCAGTAAGCAGGGGGCAAGACTATGGCTACACCTTC. The V call is TRBV13, the J call TRBJ1-2; TRBD1 matches at 8 bases. Germline CDR1 is PRHDT and CDR2 is FYEKMQ (reference sequence). Trimming took 2 bases from V and 3 from J; bases not matched to a gene: 11. The CDR3 is 17 residues long.

Here the CDR3 reads CSAEETYEQYF. The CDR3 DNA reads TGCAGTGCTGAGGAGACCTACGAGCAGTACTTC. The chain joins TRBV20-1 to TRBJ2-7; no clear D. The CDR3 is 11 amino acids. Germline lookup yields CDR1 DFQATT and CDR2 SNEGSKA (reference sequence). Trimming removed 5 bases from V and 2 bases from J, with 7 bases in between.

The V call is TRBV7-5, the J call TRBJ2-7; TRBD1, the table's D call, lacks a check against the DNA. TRBV7-5 is given as a pseudogene. The CDR3 contains 14 residues. The CDR3 DNA is TGTGCCAGCAGCTTAGCGACAGGAGACTACGAGCAGTACTTC. This sequence encodes CASSLATGDYEQYF.

The chain links TRBV5-8 to TRBJ1-1; 7 bases agree with TRBD1. The V and J ends lost 4 bases and 3 bases, in that order; junction bases with no gene match: 9. The CDR3 contains 15 residues. In germline, CDR1 is SGHTS, CDR2 YDEGEE. The CDR3: CASSPGGGADTEAFF. The CDR3 bases are TGTGCCAGCAGCCCAGGGGGGGGCGCGGACACTGAAGCTTTCTTT.

Regarding this clone: This specimen includes other DNA sequences encoding the same CDR3. This chain links TRBV9 with TRBJ2-5; the match to TRBD1 covers 8 bases. The CDR3 has 14 amino acids. The J segment lost 4 bases and the V segment lost 2 bases, leaving 4 bases of the junction unmatched. The germline CDR1 and CDR2 sequences are SGDLS and YYNGEE. This CDR3 reads CASSVQGAGETQYF. The DNA for the CDR3 is TGTGCCAGCAGCGTTCAGGGGGCTGGAGAGACCCAGTACTTC.

This chain joins TRBV9 and TRBJ1-5; D not certain. Germline values: CDR1 SGDLS, CDR2 YYNGEE. V gave up 8 bases and J gave up 6 bases, with 6 bases separating them. This CDR3 has 10 residues. CDR3 loop: CASGSQPQHF. CDR3 bases: TGTGCCAGTGGCTCTCAGCCCCAGCATTTT.

The chain employs TRBV7-6 and TRBJ2-1, with TRBD1 as a possible D gene (6 bases). The CDR3 loop spans 17 amino acids. The germline CDR1 and CDR2 sequences are SGHVS and FNYEAQ. Trimming left V 2 bases short and J 5 bases short, with 19 bases between. CDR3 in amino acids: CASSLFSLGALHNEQFF. The CDR3 nucleotides read TGTGCCAGCAGCTTATTTTCATTGGGGGCCCTCCACAATGAGCAGTTCTTC.

The rearrangement uses TRBV9 and TRBJ2-7, with D perhaps being TRBD1 or TRBD2 (5 bases each). Trimming stripped 3 bases from V and 0 bases from J, with 7 bases between. This CDR3 is 13 amino acids long. Looked up from germline, CDR1 is SGDLS and CDR2 is YYNGEE. The CDR3 sequence: CASSGDGSYEQYF. The DNA of the CDR3 is TGTGCCAGCAGCGGGGACGGCTCCTACGAGCAGTACTTC.

This clone was detected once. V and J are TRBV29-1 and TRBJ1-3; weak D call: TRBD1 (5 bases). V dropped 5 bases and J dropped 0 bases, with 8 bases sitting between them. CDR3 size: 13 residues. Germline CDR1 is SQVTM and CDR2 is ANQGSEA. CDR3 region: CSVWGSSGNTIYF. The CDR3 DNA sequence: TGCAGCGTTTGGGGCTCCTCTGGAAACACCATATATTTT.

Concerning this clone: Other DNA sequences of this sample code for an identical CDR3. The chain employs TRBV4-1 and TRBJ2-7; a possible D gene is TRBD2 (5 bases). With 3 bases removed from V and 0 bases from J, the gap between germline ends came to 12 bases. Per the germline V gene, CDR1 is MGHRA and CDR2 is YSYEKL. CDR3 size: 15 residues. The CDR3 region is CASSQRTSSSYEQYF. The CDR3 DNA is TGCGCCAGCAGCCAGCGGACTTCCAGCTCCTACGAGCAGTACTTC.

The chain has TRBV27 and TRBJ2-7, with 9 bases fitting TRBD1. Germline values: CDR1 MNHEY, CDR2 SMNVEV (reference sequence). The V and J ends lost 0 bases and 3 bases, in that order; junction bases with no gene match: 3. The CDR3 runs to 15 residues. CDR3 in amino acids: CASSLSGTGFYEQYF. CDR3 in DNA: TGTGCCAGCAGTTTATCCGGGACAGGGTTCTACGAGCAGTACTTC.

This chain uses TRBV10-1 with TRBJ2-3; 10 bases line up with TRBD2. From germline, CDR1 is WNHNN and CDR2 SYGVQD (reference sequence). CDR3 length equals 15 residues. V lost 6 bases, J lost 5 bases, and 8 bases stayed unmatched. The CDR3 spells CASSPAGGPGDTQYF. CDR3 DNA sequence: TGCGCCAGCAGCCCAGCGGGGGGGCCGGGAGATACGCAGTATTTT.

The chain is built from TRBV7-6 and TRBJ1-3, with 7 bases lining up with TRBD1. CDR1 and CDR2 (germline): SGHVS, FNYEAQ. The CDR3 runs 16 residues. V trimming: 3 bases; J trimming: 3 bases; junction bases outside the gene matches: 8. The CDR3 DNA follows: TGTGCCAGCAGCTTGAAGGGGGCGGCTTTTGGAAACACCATATATTTT. Protein: CASSLKGAAFGNTIYF.

This CDR3 is CASSARDRPHEQYF. CDR3 DNA sequence: TGTGCCAGCAGCGCCCGGGACAGGCCCCACGAGCAGTACTTC. V usage is TRBV5-5 and J usage is TRBJ2-7, with 8 bases identical to TRBD1. J gave up 5 bases and V 4 bases, and 8 bases lay outside the gene matches. This CDR3 is 14 amino acids long. The germline CDR1 and CDR2 sequences are SGHKS and YYEKEE (reference sequence).

The chain is built from TRBV7-9 and TRBJ2-7; possible D gene TRBD2, 5 bases. Germline-derived CDR1 and CDR2 are SEHNR and FQNEAQ (reference sequence). Trimming stripped 5 bases from V and 4 bases from J, with 27 bases between. The CDR3 loop spans 18 amino acids. CDR3 nucleotide sequence: TGTGCCAGCAGCCATCAAACCGCTAATTTTGAGGGCGGGTACGAGCAGTACTTC. Amino acids: CASSHQTANFEGGYEQYF.

This clone is classed as medium-sized (0.01 to 0.1%). J is TRBJ2-1 and V is TRBV2, with TRBD2 identical over 8 bases. The CDR3 contains 13 residues. From germline, CDR1 is SNHLY and CDR2 FYNNEI. Unmatched junction bases numbered 8, after V lost 7 bases and J lost 9 bases. CDR3: CASMPGGWGEQFF. The DNA for the CDR3 is TGTGCCAGCATGCCGGGAGGGTGGGGTGAGCAGTTCTTC.

This clone has just one count. V usage is TRBV7-2 and J usage is TRBJ2-5; TRBD1 matches 8 bases. Germline V gene lookup returns CDR1 SGHTA and CDR2 FQGNSA. The junction had 9 bases not matched to a gene; V was cut back by 4 bases and J by 5 bases. The CDR3 contains 15 residues. The CDR3: CASSWTGPDRETQYF. CDR3 sequence (DNA): TGTGCCAGCAGCTGGACAGGGCCCGACCGGGAGACCCAGTACTTC.

The sample holds a few counts of this clone. The rearrangement links TRBV29-1 to TRBJ2-1; D is ambiguous. Germline loops: CDR1 SQVTM, CDR2 ANQGSEA. CDR3 length: 16 residues. Trimming removed 0 bases from V and 8 bases from J, with 20 bases in between. The CDR3 DNA reads as TGCAGCGTTGAAGATCTCAGAGAAGGAAACGGTTATGAGCAGTTCTTC. Residues: CSVEDLREGNGYEQFF.

V usage is TRBV5-6 and J usage is TRBJ1-4; no clear D. The V gene's germline CDR1 is SGHDT and CDR2 YYEEEE. Trimming took off 5 bases at V and 4 bases at J, with 9 bases between the two ends. The CDR3 spans 13 residues. The CDR3 bases are TGTGCCAGCAGAAACCGCGTTAATGAAAAACTGTTTTTT. Amino acids: CASRNRVNEKLFF.

The chain couples TRBV28 to TRBJ2-7; 7 bases match TRBD1. Germline trimming cut 6 bases from V and 4 bases from J; bases unmatched to any gene: 12. The CDR3 consists of 15 residues. Germline V CDR1 and CDR2: MDHEN, SYDVKM. The CDR3: CASRYLTGDYYEQYF. The CDR3 DNA reads as TGTGCCAGCAGGTACCTTACAGGGGATTATTACGAGCAGTACTTC. Using reference TRBV28 and TRBJ2-7 for the parts outside the CDR3, the full variable domain is DVKVTQSSRYLVKRTGEKVFLECVQDMDHENMFWYRQDPGLGLRLIYFSYDVKMKEKGDIPEGYSVSREKKERFSLILESASTNQTSMYLCASRYLTGDYYEQYFGPGTRLTVT.

This clone was seen only once. The J gene is TRBJ2-1, the V gene TRBV12-5; no clear D gene. Germline loops: CDR1 LGHNT, CDR2 FRNRAP. This CDR3 spans 12 amino acids. The germline V and J ends were trimmed by 7 bases and 8 bases, with 12 bases remaining between them. The CDR3: CASARPPYEQFF. CDR3 DNA: TGTGCTAGTGCCCGACCCCCGTATGAGCAGTTCTTC.

The chain has TRBV21-1 and TRBJ1-5. TRBV21-1 corresponds to a pseudogene. The CDR3 contains 17 residues. This CDR3 reads CASSKGHLPHSNQPQHF. Here the CDR3 DNA reads TGTGCCAGCAGCAAAGGCCATCTCCCCCATAGCAATCAGCCCCAGCATTTT.

Written as DNA, the CDR3 is TGTGCCAGCAGCTTAGGGTCAGGGTTAGAGACCTACAATGAGCAGTTCTTC. Translation gives CASSLGSGLETYNEQFF. The V and J genes are TRBV7-6 and TRBJ2-1, with D perhaps TRBD1 (5 bases). The CDR3 extends over 17 amino acids. Germline V gene data show CDR1 as SGHVS and CDR2 as FNYEAQ. The V end lost 1 base, the J end lost 2 bases, and 15 bases lay between the germline ends.

This chain connects TRBV7-3 to TRBJ1-1; unclear D gene. V was pared by 5 bases and J by 8 bases, with 9 bases between. The germline CDR1 and CDR2 sequences are SGHTA and FQGTGA. The CDR3 covers 11 residues. The CDR3 nucleotides read TGTGCCAGCAGCACCAACAGAGAAGCTTTCTTT. Translated: CASSTNREAFF. The variable domain in full, completed from reference TRBV7-3 and TRBJ1-1, reads GAGVSQTPSNKVTEKGKYVELRCDPISGHTALYWYRQSLGQGPEFLIYFQGTGAADDSGLPNDRFFAVRPEGSVSTLKIQRTERGDSAVYLCASSTNREAFFGQGTRLTVV.

The chain carries TRBV4-1 and TRBJ2-7, with 9 positions matching TRBD1. The CDR3 contains 15 residues. The germline V gene has CDR1 MGHRA and CDR2 YSYEKL. V lost 1 base, J lost 6 bases, and 7 bases stayed unmatched. CDR3 in DNA: TGCGCCAGCAGCCAAGGGGGACAGGGAGGAGGCGAGCAGTACTTC. Its translation is CASSQGGQGGGEQYF.

The V and J genes are TRBV4-2 and TRBJ2-3; TRBD1 agrees at 7 bases. CDR1 and CDR2 (germline): LGHNA, YNFKEQ. Trimming took 3 bases from V and 3 from J; bases not matched to a gene: 3. This CDR3 is 14 amino acids long. The chain's CDR3 is CASSQHRGTDTQYF. As DNA, the CDR3 is TGTGCCAGCAGCCAGCACAGGGGAACAGATACGCAGTATTTT.

By frequency in the sample, this clone is medium-sized (0.01 to 0.1%). This chain links TRBV4-1 with TRBJ2-1; 11 bases match TRBD2. CDR3 length: 19 residues. With 0 bases clipped from V and 5 bases from J, the junction kept 12 bases outside the gene matches. In germline, CDR1 is MGHRA, CDR2 YSYEKL. The chain's CDR3 is CASSQEELAGGLGDNEQFF. The CDR3 coding sequence is TGCGCCAGCAGCCAAGAGGAGCTAGCGGGGGGTTTAGGGGACAATGAGCAGTTCTTC.

The chain carries TRBV27 and TRBJ2-2; D is possibly TRBD2 (7 bases). The CDR3 is made up of 16 amino acids. V lost 5 bases to trimming and J lost 7 bases, with 20 bases between them. Per the germline V gene, CDR1 is MNHEY and CDR2 is SMNVEV (reference sequence). This chain's CDR3 is CASSRNPRGEGGELFF. The CDR3 coding sequence is TGTGCCAGCAGTCGAAACCCGAGGGGGGAGGGCGGGGAGCTGTTTTTT.

The CDR3 DNA follows: TGTGCCAGCAGCTCCAGAGACAGCCCAAATGAGCAGTTCTTC. Encoded protein: CASSSRDSPNEQFF. The chain carries TRBV11-3 and TRBJ2-1; D may be TRBD1 (5 bases). Between the trimmed V and J ends, which lost 4 bases and 7 bases, there was a span of 14 bases. Per the germline V gene, CDR1 is SGHNT and CDR2 is YENEEA. The CDR3 consists of 14 residues.